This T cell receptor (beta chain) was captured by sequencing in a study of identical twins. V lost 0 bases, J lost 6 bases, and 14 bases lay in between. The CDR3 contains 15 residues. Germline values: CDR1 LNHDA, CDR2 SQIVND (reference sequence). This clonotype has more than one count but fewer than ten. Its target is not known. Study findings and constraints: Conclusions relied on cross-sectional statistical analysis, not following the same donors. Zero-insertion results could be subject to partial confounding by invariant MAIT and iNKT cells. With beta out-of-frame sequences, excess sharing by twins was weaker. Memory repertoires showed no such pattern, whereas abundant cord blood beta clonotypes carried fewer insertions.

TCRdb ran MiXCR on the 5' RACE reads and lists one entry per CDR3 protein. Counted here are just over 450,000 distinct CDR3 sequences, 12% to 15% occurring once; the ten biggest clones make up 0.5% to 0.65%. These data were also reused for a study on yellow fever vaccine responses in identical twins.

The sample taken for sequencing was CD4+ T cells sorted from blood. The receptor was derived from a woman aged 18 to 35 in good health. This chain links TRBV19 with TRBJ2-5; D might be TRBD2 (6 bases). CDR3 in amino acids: CASSIDLTSLKTQYF. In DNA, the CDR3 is TGTGCCAGTAGTATAGATCTAACTAGCTTGAAGACCCAGTACTTC.